This T cell receptor (beta chain) was retrieved from a study of T cells in Graves' hyperthyroidism and ophthalmopathy. RNA transcripts were the template for amplifying TCR beta CDR3 regions. Researchers ran a first-round RT-PCR on the TCR CDR3 using the HTBI primer set. TCRdb used MiXCR to reprocess the multiplex PCR reads, holding one entry per CDR3 protein. The table has about 96,000 distinct CDR3 sequences, roughly 56% seen once; the top ten hold 25% to 30%. Graves' hyperthyroidism was deemed stable given no ophthalmopathy progression within 18 months. The study excluded patients with uncontrolled infection, other autoimmune disease, pregnancy or lactation. Fresh peripheral blood, around 9.3 ml of it, supplied the PBMCs. With 1 base clipped from V and 5 bases from J, the junction kept 4 bases outside the gene matches. The germline V gene encodes CDR1 DFQATT and CDR2 SNEGSKA (reference sequence). CDR3 length: 13 residues.

This clonotype was observed many times. Sequencing was done on a sample of blood. The V call is TRBV20-1, the J call TRBJ2-7, with 8 bases that match TRBD1. The origin of this receptor is a woman aged 40-49 years with Graves' hyperthyroidism. The chain's CDR3 is CSARGQGSNEQYF. For the CDR3, the DNA is TGCAGTGCTAGAGGACAGGGGTCCAACGAGCAGTACTTC.